Listed below are T cell receptor beta chains from one sample, sequenced in a study of cytotoxic CD8 clonotypes in ibrutinib-treated CLL. Profiled with immunoSEQ multiplex PCR; TCRdb holds only in-frame clones, not every one. The sample has 30,000 to 35,000 clones; around 63% are singletons. Sequences were derived from PBMCs, sampled before ibrutinib treatment. The receptor source for this set is a human donor with chronic lymphocytic leukemia. Each CDR3 is given with its conserved first and last residue. D genes are given only for firm matches. Part of the rows lack a size; the others show once, few, many or a class for expanded clones.

CDR3 length: 17
J gene: TRBJ2-3
clone size: -
V gene: TRBV5-1
D gene: TRBD2
CDR3 DNA: TGCGCCAGCAGCTTCCCTCTAGCGGGGGTCCTCACAGATACGCAGTATTTT
CDR3 protein: CASSFPLAGVLTDTQYF

CDR3 length: 10
J gene: TRBJ1-2
clone size: -
V gene: TRBV6-1
D gene: -
CDR3 DNA: TGTGCCAGCAGTCGGAGTGGCTACACCTTC
CDR3 protein: CASSRSGYTF

CDR3 length: 16
J gene: TRBJ2-5
clone size: -
V gene: TRBV11-2
D gene: TRBD2
CDR3 DNA: TGTGCCAGCAGCTGGGAGAGGCTAGCGGGAGCTAAGACCCAGTACTTC
CDR3 protein: CASSWERLAGAKTQYF

CDR3 length: 10
J gene: TRBJ2-7
clone size: -
V gene: TRBV2
D gene: -
CDR3 DNA: TGTGCCAGCATAGGCAACGAGCAGTACTTC
CDR3 protein: CASIGNEQYF

CDR3 length: 11
J gene: TRBJ2-1
clone size: -
V gene: TRBV7-6
D gene: -
CDR3 DNA: TGTGCCAGCAGCTCTTCACGGGAGCAGTTCTTC
CDR3 protein: CASSSSREQFF

CDR3 length: 14
J gene: TRBJ1-5
clone size: once
V gene: TRBV13
D gene: -
CDR3 DNA: TGTGCCAGCAGCTCCCGACAGTACAATCAGCCCCAGCATTTT
CDR3 protein: CASSSRQYNQPQHF

CDR3 length: 16
J gene: TRBJ2-3
clone size: -
V gene: TRBV15
D gene: TRBD2
CDR3 DNA: TGTGCCACCAGCGGGACTAGCGAGAGATCCACAGATACGCAGTATTTT
CDR3 protein: CATSGTSERSTDTQYF

CDR3 length: 12
J gene: TRBJ1-1
clone size: -
V gene: TRBV29-1
D gene: TRBD1
CDR3 DNA: TGCAGCGTCAGGGGGAAGAACACTGAAGCTTTCTTT
CDR3 protein: CSVRGKNTEAFF

CDR3 length: 14
J gene: TRBJ1-2
clone size: once
V gene: TRBV7-9
D gene: TRBD1
CDR3 DNA: TGTGCCAGCAGCTCGGGGACAGAAGGCTATGGCTACACCTTC
CDR3 protein: CASSSGTEGYGYTF

CDR3 length: 14
J gene: TRBJ1-4
clone size: -
V gene: TRBV7-2
D gene: TRBD1
CDR3 DNA: TGTGCCAGCAGCTCCAGGGGGCGCGGTGAAAAACTGTTTTTT
CDR3 protein: CASSSRGRGEKLFF

CDR3 length: 15
J gene: TRBJ2-3
clone size: -
V gene: TRBV7-3
D gene: -
CDR3 DNA: TGTGCCAGCAGCTTAGACGGGGCGGTGGCAGATACGCAGTATTTT
CDR3 protein: CASSLDGAVADTQYF

CDR3 length: 15
J gene: TRBJ2-7
clone size: once
V gene: TRBV9
D gene: -
CDR3 DNA: TGTGCCAGCAGCGTCCGAGTGGAGAACGCCTACGAGCAGTACTTC
CDR3 protein: CASSVRVENAYEQYF

CDR3 length: 15
J gene: TRBJ1-3
clone size: -
V gene: TRBV5-6
D gene: -
CDR3 DNA: TGTGCCAGCAGCTTGGTATTCCCTGGCGGAAACACCATATATTTT
CDR3 protein: CASSLVFPGGNTIYF

CDR3 length: 16
J gene: TRBJ2-1
clone size: -
V gene: TRBV5-1
D gene: TRBD2
CDR3 DNA: TGCGCCAGCAGCCCTGTGCCTAGCGGGAGTGTCAATGAGCAGTTCTTC
CDR3 protein: CASSPVPSGSVNEQFF

CDR3 length: 16
J gene: TRBJ1-2
clone size: few
V gene: TRBV27
D gene: -
CDR3 DNA: TGTGCCAGCAGTTTAGGCGGACACACGGGGCCGTATGGCTACACCTTC
CDR3 protein: CASSLGGHTGPYGYTF

CDR3 length: 13
J gene: TRBJ2-3
clone size: -
V gene: TRBV7-9
D gene: -
CDR3 DNA: TGTGCCAGCAGCTTCCCAGGGGCAGATACGCAGTATTTT
CDR3 protein: CASSFPGADTQYF

CDR3 length: 11
J gene: TRBJ1-5
clone size: few
V gene: TRBV20-1
D gene: -
CDR3 DNA: TGCAGTGCTAGGATATTTCAGCCCCAGCATTTT
CDR3 protein: CSARIFQPQHF

CDR3 length: 15
J gene: TRBJ2-3
clone size: -
V gene: TRBV28
D gene: TRBD1
CDR3 DNA: TGTGCCAGCAGTTTTTCCGACAGGGACGGAGATACGCAGTATTTT
CDR3 protein: CASSFSDRDGDTQYF

CDR3 length: 20
J gene: TRBJ1-4
clone size: -
V gene: TRBV28
D gene: -
CDR3 DNA: TGTGCCAGCAGCCCCAATGGAGCGGGACGCCCTCGAGGAACTAATGAAAAACTGTTTTTT
CDR3 protein: CASSPNGAGRPRGTNEKLFF

CDR3 length: 12
J gene: TRBJ2-2
clone size: -
V gene: TRBV11-1
D gene: -
CDR3 DNA: TGTGCCAGCAGCTTCTACACCGGGGAGCTGTTTTTT
CDR3 protein: CASSFYTGELFF

CDR3 length: 15
J gene: TRBJ2-7
clone size: -
V gene: TRBV6-1
D gene: TRBD1
CDR3 DNA: TGTGCCAGCAGTGAGCCAGGGGGGACAGGGCGGGAGCAGTACTTC
CDR3 protein: CASSEPGGTGREQYF

CDR3 length: 15
J gene: TRBJ2-1
clone size: -
V gene: TRBV9
D gene: TRBD1
CDR3 DNA: TGTGCCAGCAGCGGCGGACAGGGGACCTACAATGAGCAGTTCTTC
CDR3 protein: CASSGGQGTYNEQFF

CDR3 length: 14
J gene: TRBJ1-1
clone size: -
V gene: TRBV6-5
D gene: -
CDR3 DNA: TGTGCCAGCAGTTCTAGGGGCGGGGGCACTGAAGCTTTCTTT
CDR3 protein: CASSSRGGGTEAFF

CDR3 length: 15
J gene: TRBJ1-1
clone size: -
V gene: TRBV6-5
D gene: -
CDR3 DNA: TGTGCCAGCAGTTACTTCGGCAGTCGGAACACTGAAGCTTTCTTT
CDR3 protein: CASSYFGSRNTEAFF

CDR3 length: 13
J gene: TRBJ1-2
clone size: -
V gene: TRBV30
D gene: -
CDR3 DNA: TGTGCCTGGAGTGTACAGGCAGGGTTTGGCTACACCTTC
CDR3 protein: CAWSVQAGFGYTF

CDR3 length: 12
J gene: TRBJ2-7
clone size: -
V gene: TRBV7-9
D gene: -
CDR3 DNA: TGTGCCAGCAGTCGAGGAACCTACGAGCAGTACTTC
CDR3 protein: CASSRGTYEQYF

CDR3 length: 15
J gene: TRBJ2-7
clone size: once
V gene: TRBV7-8
D gene: -
CDR3 DNA: TGTGCCAGCAGCTTAGTAGCCGGACCCACCTACGAGCAGTACTTC
CDR3 protein: CASSLVAGPTYEQYF

CDR3 length: 13
J gene: TRBJ1-1
clone size: -
V gene: TRBV7-6
D gene: -
CDR3 DNA: TGTGCCAGCAGCTCCGACACGAACACTGAAGCTTTCTTT
CDR3 protein: CASSSDTNTEAFF

CDR3 length: 14
J gene: TRBJ2-7
clone size: -
V gene: TRBV28
D gene: -
CDR3 DNA: TGTGCCAGCAGTCGACAAGGGGGATCCTACGAGCAGTACTTC
CDR3 protein: CASSRQGGSYEQYF

CDR3 length: 15
J gene: TRBJ2-3
clone size: -
V gene: TRBV5-1
D gene: TRBD2
CDR3 DNA: TGCGCCAGCAGCGTTAGCGGGGGGGCGACAGATACGCAGTATTTT
CDR3 protein: CASSVSGGATDTQYF

CDR3 length: 15
J gene: TRBJ1-2
clone size: -
V gene: TRBV19
D gene: -
CDR3 DNA: TGTGCCAGTAACAATATTGGAGACAGGAACTATGGCTACACCTTC
CDR3 protein: CASNNIGDRNYGYTF

CDR3 length: 11
J gene: TRBJ2-7
clone size: -
V gene: TRBV5-8
D gene: -
CDR3 DNA: TGTGCCAGCAGCCCGACCTACGAGCAGTACTTC
CDR3 protein: CASSPTYEQYF

CDR3 length: 15
J gene: TRBJ1-2
clone size: -
V gene: TRBV28
D gene: TRBD1
CDR3 DNA: TGTGCCAGCAGTTTAGGGGGACAGATGAACTATGGCTACACCTTC
CDR3 protein: CASSLGGQMNYGYTF

CDR3 length: 18
J gene: TRBJ2-1
clone size: -
V gene: TRBV4-3
D gene: TRBD2
CDR3 DNA: TGCGCCAGCAGCCAAGCACTATCAGGGACTAGCGGGACCAATGAGCAGTTCTTC
CDR3 protein: CASSQALSGTSGTNEQFF

CDR3 length: 15
J gene: TRBJ2-7
clone size: -
V gene: TRBV27
D gene: TRBD1
CDR3 DNA: TGTGCCAGCAGTTCGTGGCGACAGGGGGGCTACGAGCAGTACTTC
CDR3 protein: CASSSWRQGGYEQYF

CDR3 length: 16
J gene: TRBJ2-7
clone size: -
V gene: TRBV6-5
D gene: -
CDR3 DNA: TGTGCCAGCAGTTTACACAGGGTACTCGATTCCTACGAGCAGTACTTC
CDR3 protein: CASSLHRVLDSYEQYF

CDR3 length: 14
J gene: TRBJ2-3
clone size: -
V gene: TRBV28
D gene: -
CDR3 DNA: TGTGCCAGCAGTAGGGACCGCAGCACAGATACGCAGTATTTT
CDR3 protein: CASSRDRSTDTQYF

CDR3 length: 11
J gene: TRBJ1-6
clone size: -
V gene: TRBV11-2
D gene: -
CDR3 DNA: TGTGCCAGCGCCGAGGGTTCACCCCTCCACTTT
CDR3 protein: CASAEGSPLHF

CDR3 length: 15
J gene: TRBJ2-7
clone size: -
V gene: TRBV4-1
D gene: -
CDR3 DNA: TGCGCCAGCAGCCAAGTGGACAGCATCGACTACGAGCAGTACTTC
CDR3 protein: CASSQVDSIDYEQYF

CDR3 length: 14
J gene: TRBJ1-2
clone size: few
V gene: TRBV30
D gene: -
CDR3 DNA: TGTGCCTGGGCCCCGGACCTATTGGGATATGGCTACACCTTC
CDR3 protein: CAWAPDLLGYGYTF

CDR3 length: 15
J gene: TRBJ2-1
clone size: -
V gene: TRBV7-3
D gene: TRBD2
CDR3 DNA: TGTGCCAGCAGCCCGGGACTAGCGACCTACAATGAGCAGTTCTTC
CDR3 protein: CASSPGLATYNEQFF

CDR3 length: 17
J gene: TRBJ1-1
clone size: once
V gene: TRBV5-5
D gene: TRBD1
CDR3 DNA: TGTGCCAGCAGCTTGGCTGGGACAGCCTCCCCGAGCACTGAAGCTTTCTTT
CDR3 protein: CASSLAGTASPSTEAFF